Listed below are T cell receptor beta chains from one sample, sequenced in a study of T-cell memory formation after mild COVID-19. TCRdb reanalysed the 5' RACE reads using MiXCR and keeps one entry per CDR3 protein. The sample records about 410,000 distinct CDR3 sequences, approximately 18% being singletons. Sequenced material: PBMCs or a T cell subset sorted from them (not recorded which). The receptors originated from a man in his late teens or twenties who had mild COVID-19 (a few samples of this study predate the infection). Cell type and time point are not known. Both conserved end residues are part of each CDR3. The D gene is left open where the match is weak. For some rows the clone size is stated as once, few or many, or as a class when expanded; others skip it.

V: TRBV15
J: TRBJ2-2
size: .
D: TRBD1
CDR3: CATSRPPGQGTGELFF
DNA: TGTGCCACCAGCAGACCGCCGGGACAGGGCACCGGGGAGCTGTTTTTT

V: TRBV12-3/TRBV12-4
J: TRBJ2-1
size: many
D: .
CDR3: CASSLAGGSYNEQFF
DNA: TGTGCCAGCAGTTTAGCGGGGGGTTCCTACAATGAGCAGTTCTTC

V: TRBV6-5
J: TRBJ1-3
size: .
D: .
CDR3: CAASSGYGNTIYF
DNA: TGTGCCGCCAGCAGTGGATATGGAAACACCATATATTTT

V: TRBV5-1
J: TRBJ2-7
size: .
D: TRBD2
CDR3: CASSLSAGLNYEQYF
DNA: TGCGCCAGCAGCTTGTCAGCGGGGTTGAATTACGAGCAGTACTTC

V: TRBV18
J: TRBJ1-2
size: .
D: TRBD1
CDR3: CASSPEGAGYGYTF
DNA: TGTGCCAGCTCACCGGAGGGGGCAGGCTATGGCTACACCTTC

V: TRBV7-8
J: TRBJ1-1
size: .
D: .
CDR3: CASRNRDGAFF
DNA: TGTGCCAGCCGCAACAGGGATGGAGCTTTCTTT

V: TRBV20-1
J: TRBJ2-1
size: .
D: TRBD2
CDR3: CSAFSGESSYNEQFF
DNA: TGCAGTGCTTTTAGCGGGGAGAGCTCCTACAATGAGCAGTTCTTC

V: TRBV19
J: TRBJ1-1
size: many
D: .
CDR3: CASSIVGDTEAFF
DNA: TGTGCCAGTAGTATAGTCGGGGATACTGAAGCTTTCTTT

V: TRBV4-1
J: TRBJ1-6
size: .
D: .
CDR3: CASSQAGDNSPLHF
DNA: TGCGCCAGCAGCCAAGCGGGGGATAATTCACCCCTCCACTTT

V: TRBV7-2
J: TRBJ2-2
size: few
D: .
CDR3: CASSQRRADTGELFF
DNA: TGTGCCAGCAGCCAACGACGGGCGGACACCGGGGAGCTGTTTTTT

V: TRBV5-1
J: TRBJ1-1
size: .
D: .
CDR3: CASTARGSLNTEAFF
DNA: TGCGCCAGCACTGCTCGGGGCTCATTGAACACTGAAGCTTTCTTT

V: TRBV25-1
J: TRBJ1-2
size: few
D: .
CDR3: CASSEFNGYTF
DNA: TGTGCCAGCAGTGAATTTAATGGCTACACCTTC

V: TRBV6-5
J: TRBJ2-5
size: few
D: .
CDR3: CASSYSPGSQETQYF
DNA: TGTGCCAGCAGTTACTCGCCAGGGAGCCAAGAGACCCAGTACTTC

V: TRBV7-7
J: TRBJ1-4
size: few
D: TRBD1
CDR3: CASSASWDSGEKLFF
DNA: TGTGCCAGCAGCGCCTCATGGGACAGCGGGGAAAAACTGTTTTTT

V: TRBV4-2
J: TRBJ1-1
size: few
D: .
CDR3: CASIRDGNTEAFF
DNA: TGTGCCAGCATCCGGGACGGGAACACTGAAGCTTTCTTT

V: TRBV12-3/TRBV12-4
J: TRBJ2-2
size: few
D: .
CDR3: CASSLLGSGELFF
DNA: TGTGCCAGCAGTTTATTAGGATCCGGGGAGCTGTTTTTT

V: TRBV11-2
J: TRBJ1-6
size: .
D: TRBD1
CDR3: CASSLVWRTGDSPLHF
DNA: TGTGCCAGCAGCTTAGTCTGGAGGACAGGGGACTCACCCCTCCACTTT

V: TRBV5-1
J: TRBJ2-5
size: .
D: TRBD2
CDR3: CASSNLAGGEETQYF
DNA: TGCGCCAGCAGTAACCTAGCGGGGGGGGAAGAGACCCAGTACTTC

V: TRBV20-1
J: TRBJ2-5
size: few
D: .
CDR3: CSATDPTGKETQYF
DNA: TGCAGTGCAACAGACCCAACGGGCAAAGAGACCCAGTACTTC

V: TRBV6-2/TRBV6-3
J: TRBJ2-1
size: few
D: TRBD2
CDR3: CASSGSGGLYNEQFF
DNA: TGTGCCAGCAGTGGAAGCGGGGGGCTCTACAATGAGCAGTTCTTC

V: TRBV3-1
J: TRBJ1-2
size: once
D: .
CDR3: CASSSSRDGGYTF
DNA: TGTGCCAGCAGTTCCTCCCGGGACGGAGGCTACACCTTC

V: TRBV2
J: TRBJ2-1
size: few
D: .
CDR3: CASRISGLVGSSYNEQFF
DNA: TGTGCCAGCAGGATATCCGGCTTAGTGGGGAGCTCCTACAATGAGCAGTTCTTC

V: TRBV3-1
J: TRBJ2-1
size: .
D: .
CDR3: CASSQTDGSSYNEQFF
DNA: TGTGCCAGCAGCCAAACTGATGGGAGCTCCTACAATGAGCAGTTCTTC

V: TRBV7-9
J: TRBJ2-5
size: .
D: .
CDR3: CASSRVPQETQYF
DNA: TGTGCCAGCTCCAGGGTGCCCCAAGAGACCCAGTACTTC

V: TRBV21-1
J: TRBJ2-7
size: few
D: .
CDR3: CASSRRGTHPYEQYF
DNA: TGTGCCAGCAGCAGAAGAGGGACCCACCCCTACGAGCAGTACTTC

V: TRBV7-2
J: TRBJ1-1
size: few
D: .
CDR3: CASSLVSWNTEAFF
DNA: TGTGCCAGCAGCTTAGTATCATGGAACACTGAAGCTTTCTTT

V: TRBV5-1
J: TRBJ2-3
size: many
D: TRBD1
CDR3: CASSPGQLSTDTQYF
DNA: TGCGCCAGCAGCCCGGGACAGCTAAGCACAGATACGCAGTATTTT

V: TRBV5-1
J: TRBJ2-2
size: few
D: .
CDR3: CASSLYRVTGELFF
DNA: TGCGCCAGCAGCTTGTACAGGGTCACCGGGGAGCTGTTTTTT

V: TRBV5-1
J: TRBJ1-1
size: few
D: .
CDR3: CASSSDSRSLQAFF
DNA: TGCGCCAGCAGCTCAGACAGTCGGTCCCTACAAGCTTTCTTT

V: TRBV6-4
J: TRBJ1-5
size: few
D: TRBD1
CDR3: CASSEGQRCNQPQHF
DNA: TGTGCCAGCAGTGAGGGACAGAGATGTAATCAGCCCCAGCATTTT

V: TRBV27
J: TRBJ1-5
size: few
D: TRBD1
CDR3: CASSRTGGSQPQHF
DNA: TGTGCCAGCAGCCGGACAGGGGGAAGTCAGCCCCAGCATTTT

V: TRBV28
J: TRBJ1-4
size: .
D: TRBD1
CDR3: CASSGGGQGHEKLFF
DNA: TGTGCCAGCAGTGGTGGGGGACAGGGGCATGAAAAACTGTTTTTT

V: TRBV4-3
J: TRBJ1-2
size: .
D: TRBD1
CDR3: CASSQLQGGNYGYTF
DNA: TGCGCCAGCAGCCAACTACAGGGGGGGAACTATGGCTACACCTTC

V: TRBV7-9
J: TRBJ2-5
size: .
D: .
CDR3: CASSSIITGIGETQYF
DNA: TGTGCCAGCAGTTCGATCATTACAGGGATAGGGGAGACCCAGTACTTC

V: TRBV12-3/TRBV12-4
J: TRBJ1-5
size: .
D: .
CDR3: CASSGRTQPQHF
DNA: TGTGCCAGCAGCGGACGGACTCAGCCCCAGCATTTT

V: TRBV6-1
J: TRBJ2-5
size: .
D: .
CDR3: CASNFETQYF
DNA: TGTGCCAGCAACTTTGAGACCCAGTACTTC

V: TRBV6-6
J: TRBJ1-5
size: few
D: .
CDR3: CASSWYTTHQPQHF
DNA: TGTGCCAGCAGTTGGTATACGACCCATCAGCCCCAGCATTTT

V: TRBV4-3
J: TRBJ1-6
size: few
D: TRBD1
CDR3: CASSPGQVHSPLHF
DNA: TGCGCCAGCAGCCCCGGACAGGTCCACTCACCCCTCCACTTT